This TCR beta chain is from a study of control samples from healthy donors and cancer patients. The repertoire was sequenced with immunoSEQ multiplex PCR; TCRdb's copy has only in-frame clones and lacks some. The data show roughly 180,000 clones, approximately 94% seen once. This clone was found a few times. Deletions cut 7 bases from V and 3 bases from J, with 15 bases between. This CDR3 comprises 14 residues. Germline V CDR1 and CDR2: MDHEN, SYDVKM. This TCR came from a woman between 18 and 29 years old in good health. The chain couples TRBV28 to TRBJ1-1, with a possible D match to TRBD1 (6 bases). Material: blood. CDR3 bases: TGTGCCAGCACCCGTACAGGGTCTTACACTGAAGCTTTCTTT. It translates to CASTRTGSYTEAFF.